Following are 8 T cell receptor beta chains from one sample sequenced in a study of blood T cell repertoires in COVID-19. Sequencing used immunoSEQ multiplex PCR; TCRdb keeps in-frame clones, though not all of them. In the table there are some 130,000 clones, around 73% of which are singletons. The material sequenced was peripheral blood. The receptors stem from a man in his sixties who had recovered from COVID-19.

In DNA form, the CDR3 reads TGTGCCAGCAGCGTATCAGGGGAGGGTTGGAGCTCCTACAATGAGCAGTTCTTC. Protein sequence: CASSVSGEGWSSYNEQFF. This chain links TRBV9 with TRBJ2-1, with D perhaps matching TRBD2 (7 bases). The CDR3 has 18 residues. The V end was cut by 1 base, the J end by 0 bases, with 17 bases between. The germline gives CDR1 SGDLS, CDR2 YYNGEE.

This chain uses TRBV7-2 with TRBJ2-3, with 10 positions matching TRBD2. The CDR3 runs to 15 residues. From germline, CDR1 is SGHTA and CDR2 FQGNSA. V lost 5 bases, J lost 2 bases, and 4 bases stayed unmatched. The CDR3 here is CASSPSGRDTDTQYF. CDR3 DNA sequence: TGTGCCAGCAGCCCTAGCGGGAGAGACACAGATACGCAGTATTTT.

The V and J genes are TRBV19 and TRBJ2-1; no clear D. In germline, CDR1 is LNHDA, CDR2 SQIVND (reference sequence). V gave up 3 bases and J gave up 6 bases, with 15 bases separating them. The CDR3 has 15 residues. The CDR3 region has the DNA TGTGCCAGTAGTATGTACCCTAGACGGGTCAATGAGCAGTTCTTC. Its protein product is CASSMYPRRVNEQFF.

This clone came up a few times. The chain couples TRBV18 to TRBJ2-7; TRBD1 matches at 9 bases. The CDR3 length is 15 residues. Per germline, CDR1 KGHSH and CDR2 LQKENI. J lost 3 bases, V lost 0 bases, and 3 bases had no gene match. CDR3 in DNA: TGTGCCAGCTCACCACCTTCGGGACAGGGCTACGAGCAGTACTTC. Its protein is CASSPPSGQGYEQYF.

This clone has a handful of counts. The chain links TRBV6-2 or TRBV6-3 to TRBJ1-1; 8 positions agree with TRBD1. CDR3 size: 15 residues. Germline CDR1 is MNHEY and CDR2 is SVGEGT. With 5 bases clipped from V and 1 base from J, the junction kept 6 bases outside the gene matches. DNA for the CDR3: TGTGCCAGCAGTCCACAGGGGGTGGCGAACACTGAAGCTTTCTTT. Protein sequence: CASSPQGVANTEAFF.

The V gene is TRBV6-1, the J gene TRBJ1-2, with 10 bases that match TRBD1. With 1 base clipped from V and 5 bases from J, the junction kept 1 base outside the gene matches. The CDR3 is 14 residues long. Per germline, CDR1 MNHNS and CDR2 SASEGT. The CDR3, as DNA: TGTGCCAGCAGTGAAGGGACAGGGGGTTATGGCTACACCTTC. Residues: CASSEGTGGYGYTF.

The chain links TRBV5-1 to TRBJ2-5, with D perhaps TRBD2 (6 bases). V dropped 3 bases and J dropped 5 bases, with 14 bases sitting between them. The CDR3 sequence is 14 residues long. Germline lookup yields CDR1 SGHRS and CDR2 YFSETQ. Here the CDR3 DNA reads TGCGCCAGCAGCTCCACTGGCGGAGGGGAGACCCAGTACTTC. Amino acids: CASSSTGGGETQYF.

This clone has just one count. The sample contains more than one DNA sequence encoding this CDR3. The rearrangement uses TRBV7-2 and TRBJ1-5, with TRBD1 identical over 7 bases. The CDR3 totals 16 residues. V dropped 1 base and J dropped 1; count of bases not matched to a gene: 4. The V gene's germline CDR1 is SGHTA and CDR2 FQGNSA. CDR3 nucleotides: TGTGCCAGCAGCTTAGGACAGGGTAGAAGCAATCAGCCCCAGCATTTT. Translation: CASSLGQGRSNQPQHF.